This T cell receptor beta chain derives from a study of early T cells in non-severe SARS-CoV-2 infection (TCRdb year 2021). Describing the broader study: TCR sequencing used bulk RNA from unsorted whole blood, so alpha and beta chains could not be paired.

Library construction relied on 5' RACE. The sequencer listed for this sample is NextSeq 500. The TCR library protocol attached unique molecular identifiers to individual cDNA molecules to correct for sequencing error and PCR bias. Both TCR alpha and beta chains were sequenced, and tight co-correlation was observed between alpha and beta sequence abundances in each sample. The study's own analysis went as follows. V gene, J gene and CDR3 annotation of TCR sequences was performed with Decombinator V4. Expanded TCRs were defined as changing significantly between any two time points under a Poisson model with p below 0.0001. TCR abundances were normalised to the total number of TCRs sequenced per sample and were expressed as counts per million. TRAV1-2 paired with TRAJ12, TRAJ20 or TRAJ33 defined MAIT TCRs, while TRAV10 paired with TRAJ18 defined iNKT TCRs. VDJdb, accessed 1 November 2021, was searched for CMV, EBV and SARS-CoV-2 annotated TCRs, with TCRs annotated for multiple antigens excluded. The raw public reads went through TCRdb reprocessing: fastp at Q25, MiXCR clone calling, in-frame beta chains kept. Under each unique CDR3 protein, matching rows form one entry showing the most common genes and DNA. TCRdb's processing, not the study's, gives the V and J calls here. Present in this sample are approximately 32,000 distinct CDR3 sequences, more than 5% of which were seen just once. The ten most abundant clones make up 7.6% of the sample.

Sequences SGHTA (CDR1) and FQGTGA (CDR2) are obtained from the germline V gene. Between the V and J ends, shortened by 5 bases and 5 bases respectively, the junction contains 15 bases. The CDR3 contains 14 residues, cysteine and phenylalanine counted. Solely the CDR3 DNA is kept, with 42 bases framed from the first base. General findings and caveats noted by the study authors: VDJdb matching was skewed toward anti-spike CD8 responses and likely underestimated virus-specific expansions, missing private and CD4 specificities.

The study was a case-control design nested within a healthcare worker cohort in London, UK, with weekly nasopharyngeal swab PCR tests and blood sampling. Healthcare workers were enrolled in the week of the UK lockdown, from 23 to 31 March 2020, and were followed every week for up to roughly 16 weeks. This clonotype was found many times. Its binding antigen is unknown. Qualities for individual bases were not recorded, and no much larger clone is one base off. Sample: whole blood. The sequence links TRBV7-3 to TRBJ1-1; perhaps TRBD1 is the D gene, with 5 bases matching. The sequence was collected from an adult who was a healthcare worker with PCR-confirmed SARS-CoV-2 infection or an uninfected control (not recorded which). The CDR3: CASSARPGGTEAFF. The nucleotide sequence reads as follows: TGTGCCAGCAGCGCCAGACCCGGGGGGACTGAAGCTTTCTTT. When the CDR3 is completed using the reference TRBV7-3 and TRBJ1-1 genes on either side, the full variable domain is GAGVSQTPSNKVTEKGKYVELRCDPISGHTALYWYRQSLGQGPEFLIYFQGTGAADDSGLPNDRFFAVRPEGSVSTLKIQRTERGDSAVYLCASSARPGGTEAFFGQGTRLTVV.